The entry below describes one TCR beta chain. The data originate from a study of T-cell reconstitution after alpha-beta-depleted transplantation in children. This CDR3 is 17 amino acids long. Germline CDR1 and CDR2: DFQATT and SNEGSKA (reference sequence). V dropped 1 base and J dropped 6; count of bases not matched to a gene: 14. During its preparation, the TCRbeta library received unique molecular identifiers. MiXCR, run by TCRdb on the PCR reads, gives a single entry per CDR3 protein. The profile shows about a million distinct CDR3 sequences, roughly 31% of them singletons. Sample: PBMCs, mostly from graft donor cells, taken 360 days after TCRalphabeta/CD19-depleted stem cell transplant. This receptor was taken from a boy in the first two years of life who had a stem cell transplant for SCID, so the T cells may come from the graft donor. V usage is TRBV20-1 and J usage is TRBJ2-1, with 8 bases matching TRBD1. The CDR3 DNA reads as TGCAGTGCTAGAGGGACAGGGTATGAGAGGTACGTCAATGAGCAGTTCTTC. Protein: CSARGTGYERYVNEQFF.